Included here is one TCR beta chain sequence, with context. The clone's antigen remains unknown. No much larger clonotype is one base removed from it; base qualities were not supplied. The source of the sample is a study of OX40 agonist ivuxolimab in advanced cancers. At the level of the whole study: Ivuxolimab, which targeted the costimulatory receptor OX40 (CD134), was an agonistic, fully human IgG2 monoclonal antibody. Prior anti-PD-1, anti-PD-L1 or anti-CTLA-4 therapy was permitted, and checkpoint inhibitors had been received by about 36% of dose-escalation patients. Intravenous ivuxolimab was administered to patients every 2 weeks at six dose levels: 0.01, 0.1, 0.3, 1.5, 3 and 10 mg/kg. In the dose-escalation cohort, 82.7% of patients were male, and the mean age was 60 years with a range of roughly 23 to 79. Peripheral TCRbeta sequencing was intended to test whether TCR sequence diversity was altered and clonal T-cell expansion was caused by ivuxolimab. The monotherapy dose-escalation portion (N of about 57 patients) of the phase I ivuxolimab trial is reported in the paper. Of the approximately 54 patients in dose escalation, 19 had hepatocellular carcinoma, about 15 had melanoma, 9 had renal cell carcinoma and 9 had head and neck cancer. Partial responses occurred in three dose-escalation patients, of whom one had hepatocellular carcinoma and two had cutaneous melanoma.

What the research found in general, with its limitations: After ivuxolimab, more expanded clones were found on average in CD8+ T cells than in CD4+ T cells. At doses of 0.1 to 3.0 mg/kg, clonal expansion of both CD4+ and CD8+ blood T cells was observed from baseline to week 6. Antigen specificity was not determined for the clonally expanded peripheral T cells. Partial responders in the 0.1-3.0 mg/kg groups had among the lowest normalized peripheral clonal expansion, especially among CD8+ T cells. Low levels of normalized T-cell clonal expansion were also shown by some nonresponding patients.

After removal of 2 bases from V and 3 bases from J, the junction retains 1 base not matched to a gene. According to the germline V gene, CDR1 reads SGHRS and CDR2 reads YFSETQ. Taken from cysteine to phenylalanine, the CDR3 has 13 residues. Of the read, only the CDR3 DNA is kept; its 39 bases are in frame from base 1. To sequence the TCRbeta CDR3 region, genomic DNA was isolated from the sorted cells. TCRbeta CDR3 regions were sequenced using the immunoSEQ Assay. In TCRdb, the immuneACCESS table is reduced to in-frame sequences with V and J assigned. These tables do not hold every clone; where another copy was compared, an unresolved V gene accounts for under half, and the others remain unexplained. The sample has 50,000 to 65,000 clones on record, around nine tenths of them singletons. 1.1% of the sample comes from the top ten. Patients with a history of autoimmune disease or receiving systemic immunosuppression were excluded from the trial. In every dose cohort, peripheral blood was drawn for TCR sequencing at baseline, cycle 4 day 1, and cycle 7 day 1. Samples were obtained from an open-label, multicenter, first-in-human phase I dose-escalation trial of ivuxolimab. Adults with locally advanced or metastatic melanoma, renal cell carcinoma, hepatocellular carcinoma or head and neck squamous cell carcinoma were enrolled in the trial. Before TCR sequencing, CD4+ T cells and CD8+ T cells were sorted from peripheral blood as separate populations.

Source: CD4+ or CD8+ T cells sorted from blood, taken in a trial of the OX40 agonist ivuxolimab. The chain was built from TRBV5-1 and TRBJ2-5; 7 middle bases align to TRBD1. The sequence was collected from an adult with an advanced solid tumor such as melanoma, head and neck, liver or kidney cancer. CDR3 sequence: CASSFGTEETQYF. The nucleotides read TGCGCCAGCAGCTTCGGGACAGAAGAGACCCAGTACTTC.